The subject of this entry is one T cell receptor (beta chain). This sample was included in a study of blood T cell repertoires in COVID-19. Turning to the study itself: Some COVID-19 samples were acute and others convalescent; all came from the United States, Italy and Spain. From T cells, B-cell-depleted T cells, or PBMCs came the material, which was cDNA or gDNA.

Methods used by the authors: Amplification of reference gene primers was used by the study to estimate nucleated cell counts. Produced via immunoSEQ multiplex PCR; TCRdb's table is partial and in-frame only. The DNA gave D and trimming, while V, J and clone size come from that table. The sample consists of roughly 350,000 clones, around nine tenths of them appearing once. The TCR originated in a woman aged 18-35 years who had recovered from COVID-19. The specimen sequenced was peripheral blood.

This CDR3 reads CASTWGDFDTEAFF. The CDR3 bases are TGTGCCAGCACCTGGGGGGATTTCGACACTGAAGCTTTCTTT. The chain uses TRBV5-6 and TRBJ1-1; tentatively, D is TRBD1 (5 bases). With 6 bases removed from V and 3 bases from J, the gap between germline ends came to 15 bases. The CDR3 is 14 amino acids. Germline CDR1 reads SGHDT; CDR2 reads YYEEEE.